This T cell receptor beta chain was captured by sequencing in a study of T cells in Graves' hyperthyroidism and ophthalmopathy. The CDR3 runs to 15 residues. The germline gives CDR1 SEHNR, CDR2 FQNEAQ (reference sequence). The ends were cut back, 5 bases at V and 9 bases at J, with 23 bases in the middle. Among the patients, aged 18 to 65, hyperthyroidism was newly diagnosed and had lasted under 2 months. The source material, RNA transcripts, was used to amplify TCR beta CDR3 regions. The HTBI primer set was used in a first-round RT-PCR of the TCR CDR3. TCRdb fed the multiplex PCR reads into MiXCR, producing one record per CDR3 protein. Among some 800,000 distinct CDR3 sequences listed, approximately 40% were seen once.

The receptor comes from a man between 18 and 29 years old with Graves' hyperthyroidism. This sequence joins TRBV7-9 and TRBJ2-7; TRBD1 is a possible D gene (6 bases). Sequenced sample: blood. In DNA form, the CDR3 reads TGTGCCAGCAGCCCAAAAGGACAGTCCCCCCACGGGCAGTACTTC. Its translation is CASSPKGQSPHGQYF. The complete variable domain, with remaining parts taken from reference TRBV7-9 and TRBJ2-7, reads DTGVSQNPRHKITKRGQNVTFRCDPISEHNRLYWYRQTLGQGPEFLTYFQNEAQLEKSRLLSDRFSAERPKGSFSTLEIQRTEQGDSAMYLCASSPKGQSPHGQYFGPGTRLTVT.